The entry below gives a single TCR beta chain sequence along with its context. Its antigen is currently unknown. The investigators amplified TCR beta CDR3 regions from RNA transcripts. RT-PCR in the first round (using the HTBI primer set) targeted the TCR CDR3. TCRdb redid the calling of the multiplex PCR reads with MiXCR, one entry per CDR3 protein. Here the sample spans 660,000 or so distinct CDR3 sequences, less than 45% being singletons. In making diagnoses, clinical symptoms, serum thyroxine and TRAb, thyroid ultrasound and orbital computed tomography were all used. Per germline, CDR1 SEHNR and CDR2 FQNEAQ (reference sequence). V lost 5 bases and J lost 11, with 13 bases in between. The CDR3 runs 12 residues. The record originates from a study of T cells in Graves' hyperthyroidism and ophthalmopathy. General observations from the study: Before onset, ophthalmopathy was predicted by the model a median approximately 6.5 months earlier. Ophthalmopathy could be told apart from stable hyperthyroidism with a 13 V-J model. Within blood appeared most thyroid clonotypes that had expanded above 0.001.

This clonotype originated in an adult man with Graves' disease, either hyperthyroidism or ophthalmopathy (not recorded which). The sequencing sample was made of peripheral blood or thyroid tissue (not recorded which). The rearrangement joins TRBV7-9 to TRBJ1-5; D gene ambiguous. CDR3 sequence: CASSVDGSSQHF. In nucleotides, the CDR3 is TGTGCCAGCAGCGTTGACGGTAGCTCCCAGCATTTT.